This is a list of T cell receptor beta chains from one sample in a study of blood T cell repertoires in COVID-19. Some clones are missing from TCRdb's copy, which holds only in-frame ones; the method was immunoSEQ multiplex PCR. This table holds about 230,000 clones, 81% found once. The sample consisted of peripheral blood. Every receptor here comes from a woman aged 80 or older with acute or convalescent COVID-19. The CDR3 runs from the conserved cysteine through the conserved F or W. A D gene is named only where the DNA matches it firmly.

J: TRBJ1-5
D: NA
length: 15
V: TRBV2
CDR3: CASSERYRTTQPQHF

J: TRBJ1-1
D: NA
length: 11
V: TRBV6-5
CDR3: CASSPRDEAFF

J: TRBJ1-1
D: TRBD1
length: 17
V: TRBV29-1
CDR3: CSVDASPGQGGNTEAFF

J: TRBJ2-1
D: TRBD2
length: 15
V: TRBV5-4
CDR3: CASSLRLAGDYEQFF

J: TRBJ2-2
D: TRBD2
length: 14
V: TRBV7-2
CDR3: CASRFSGTAGELFF

J: TRBJ2-1
D: NA
length: 15
V: TRBV7-2
CDR3: CASSLVQVRSNEQFF

J: TRBJ1-3
D: TRBD1
length: 16
V: TRBV5-6
CDR3: CASSLGQGASGNTIYF

J: TRBJ2-1
D: NA
length: 16
V: TRBV5-4
CDR3: CASSLAAVVAVDEQFF

J: TRBJ1-2
D: NA
length: 15
V: TRBV3-1/TRBV3-2
CDR3: CASSQIQGRGDGYTF

J: TRBJ2-7
D: NA
length: 11
V: TRBV5-1
CDR3: CASSSYYEQYF

J: TRBJ1-1
D: NA
length: 14
V: TRBV3-1/TRBV3-2
CDR3: CASSRSDSTSEAFF

J: TRBJ2-4
D: NA
length: 14
V: TRBV28
CDR3: CASSLGGAKNIQYF

J: TRBJ2-3
D: NA
length: 15
V: TRBV6-4
CDR3: CASSGSSEPTDTQYF

J: TRBJ1-5
D: TRBD1
length: 14
V: TRBV19
CDR3: CASSMQGAAQPQHF

J: TRBJ2-7
D: TRBD2
length: 14
V: TRBV29-1
CDR3: CSVQILGTTYEQYF

J: TRBJ1-6
D: TRBD1
length: 15
V: TRBV4-2
CDR3: CASSQDRDRSSPLHF

J: TRBJ1-2
D: TRBD1
length: 16
V: TRBV3-1/TRBV3-2
CDR3: CASSQLGQGADYGYTF

J: TRBJ1-6
D: NA
length: 14
V: TRBV7-9
CDR3: CASSLVARGSPLHF

J: TRBJ1-1
D: TRBD1
length: 15
V: TRBV28
CDR3: CASSYRGALNTEAFF

J: TRBJ2-6
D: NA
length: 14
V: TRBV2
CDR3: CASSDSWGANVLTF

J: TRBJ1-2
D: TRBD1
length: 18
V: TRBV27
CDR3: CASSLYGQGAHFNYGYTF

J: TRBJ1-6
D: TRBD1
length: 15
V: TRBV6-6
CDR3: CASSYRDRVDSPLHF

J: TRBJ2-5
D: TRBD1
length: 15
V: TRBV5-1
CDR3: CASSIKTGGQETQYF

J: TRBJ2-7
D: TRBD1
length: 15
V: TRBV19
CDR3: CASSIRDRASYEQYF

J: TRBJ1-1
D: NA
length: 15
V: TRBV29-1
CDR3: CSACSSDDWNTEAFF

J: TRBJ1-1
D: NA
length: 16
V: TRBV7-3
CDR3: CASSPQPGGRRTEAFF

J: TRBJ2-1
D: NA
length: 16
V: TRBV21-1
CDR3: CASSKIPAGAYNEQFF

J: TRBJ1-6
D: NA
length: 12
V: TRBV27
CDR3: CASSYPGLPLHF

J: TRBJ1-2
D: NA
length: 14
V: TRBV18
CDR3: CASAGRGLHYGYTF

J: TRBJ2-7
D: NA
length: 15
V: TRBV19
CDR3: CASSRGPGNSYEQYF

J: TRBJ1-1
D: NA
length: 16
V: TRBV18
CDR3: CASSPAGLPVNTEAFF

J: TRBJ2-7
D: NA
length: 10
V: TRBV6-6
CDR3: CASANYEQYF

J: TRBJ1-6
D: NA
length: 16
V: TRBV7-8
CDR3: CASSLAPSPANSPLHF

J: TRBJ2-5
D: NA
length: 16
V: TRBV5-1
CDR3: CASSIGQGGGQETQYF

J: TRBJ2-6
D: NA
length: 18
V: TRBV10-3
CDR3: CAISESGHSHSGANVLTF

J: TRBJ2-1
D: NA
length: 17
V: TRBV18
CDR3: CASSPPGGGVLHNEQFF

J: TRBJ2-1
D: TRBD2
length: 16
V: TRBV3-1/TRBV3-2
CDR3: CASSTLTSGIGNEQFF

J: TRBJ2-2
D: NA
length: 15
V: TRBV6-4
CDR3: CASSKDTANTGELFF

J: TRBJ2-1
D: TRBD1
length: 11
V: TRBV5-1
CDR3: CASSRTGNPFF

J: TRBJ2-7
D: TRBD2
length: 15
V: TRBV5-1
CDR3: CASSPGTSLFYEQYF

J: TRBJ1-2
D: TRBD1
length: 14
V: TRBV3-1/TRBV3-2
CDR3: CASSRGQGDYGYTF

J: TRBJ1-2
D: TRBD1
length: 14
V: TRBV27
CDR3: CASSLQGAERGYTF

J: TRBJ1-5
D: NA
length: 17
V: TRBV27
CDR3: CASSRFSIRGANQPQHF

J: TRBJ1-4
D: TRBD1
length: 15
V: TRBV19
CDR3: CASSNRGTTNEKLFF

J: TRBJ2-3
D: TRBD1
length: 16
V: TRBV5-1
CDR3: CASSQGQVLRTDTQYF

J: TRBJ1-1
D: NA
length: 15
V: TRBV7-2
CDR3: CASSLALGTGTEAFF

J: TRBJ2-2
D: NA
length: 15
V: TRBV5-4
CDR3: CASSFELQTTGELFF

J: TRBJ2-1
D: NA
length: 14
V: TRBV18
CDR3: CASRESLQGFRQFF